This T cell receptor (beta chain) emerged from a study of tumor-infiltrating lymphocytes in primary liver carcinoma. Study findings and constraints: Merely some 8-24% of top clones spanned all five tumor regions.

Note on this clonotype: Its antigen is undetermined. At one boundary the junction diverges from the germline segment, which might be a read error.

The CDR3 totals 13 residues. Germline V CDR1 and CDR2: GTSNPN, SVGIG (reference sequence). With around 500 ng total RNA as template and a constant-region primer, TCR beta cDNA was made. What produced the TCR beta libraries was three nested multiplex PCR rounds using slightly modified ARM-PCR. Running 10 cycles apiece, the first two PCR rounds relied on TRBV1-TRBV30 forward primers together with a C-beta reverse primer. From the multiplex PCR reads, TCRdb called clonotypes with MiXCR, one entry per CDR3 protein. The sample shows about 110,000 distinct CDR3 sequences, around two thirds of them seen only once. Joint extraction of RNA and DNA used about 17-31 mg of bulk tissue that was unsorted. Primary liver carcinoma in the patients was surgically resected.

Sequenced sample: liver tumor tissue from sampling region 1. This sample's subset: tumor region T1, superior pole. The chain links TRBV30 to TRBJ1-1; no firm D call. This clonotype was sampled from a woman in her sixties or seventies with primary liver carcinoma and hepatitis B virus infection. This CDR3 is CAWSVEWNTESFF. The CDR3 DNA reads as TGTGCCTGGAGTGTAGAGTGGAACACTGAATCTTTCTTT.